This is a list of T cell receptor beta chains from one sample in a study of cytomegalovirus exposure and HLA in healthy donors. Generated by immunoSEQ multiplex PCR, the TCRdb table keeps only in-frame clones and is missing some. The data show 90,000 to 130,000 clones, 79% seen once. Sequencing was done on a sample of PBMCs. The receptor source for this set is a woman younger than 35 in good health and CMV-seropositive. Both conserved end residues are part of each CDR3. D genes are given only for firm matches. The listing skips clone size in some rows; elsewhere it reads once, few, many or a size class.

clone_size,j_call,cdr3_length,d_call,v_call,cdr3_nt,cdr3_aa
NA,TRBJ2-1,14,TRBD2,TRBV9,TGTGCCAGCAGCGTAGCGACTAGCGACAATGAGCAGTTCTTC,CASSVATSDNEQFF
NA,TRBJ1-1,17,TRBD1,TRBV30,TGTGCCTGGAGACCCTCAGGGGGCCCTGGTATGAACACTGAAGCTTTCTTT,CAWRPSGGPGMNTEAFF
NA,TRBJ2-2,16,NA,TRBV9,TGTGCCAGCAGCGGACGGACGGGGGTAGGCACCGGGGAGCTGTTTTTT,CASSGRTGVGTGELFF
NA,TRBJ2-6,17,TRBD1,TRBV19,TGTGCCAGTAGTTCCGGGACAGGCAGCTCTGGGGCCAACGTCCTGACTTTC,CASSSGTGSSGANVLTF
NA,TRBJ2-7,15,TRBD1,TRBV7-8,TGTGCCAGCAGCCCTGACAGGGGCCCCTCCTACGAGCAGTACTTC,CASSPDRGPSYEQYF
NA,TRBJ2-2,15,TRBD1,TRBV11-1,TGTGCCAGCAGCTTAGGGACAGGGTACACCGGGGAGCTGTTTTTT,CASSLGTGYTGELFF
once,TRBJ1-6,15,NA,TRBV7-9,TGTGCCAGCAGCCCCGAGGGATCCTATAATTCACCCCTCCACTTT,CASSPEGSYNSPLHF
once,TRBJ1-2,11,NA,TRBV5-1,TGCGCCAGCAGCTTTTCGGGTGGCTACACCTTC,CASSFSGGYTF
few,TRBJ2-7,15,TRBD1,TRBV5-1,TGCGCCAGCAGCTTCTTAGGGACAGGGGTCCTCGAGCAGTACTTC,CASSFLGTGVLEQYF
NA,TRBJ1-2,12,NA,TRBV5-1,TGCGCCAGCAGCTCCTACAGGGATGGCTACACCTTC,CASSSYRDGYTF
NA,TRBJ1-2,13,TRBD1,TRBV6-1,TGTGCCAGCAGCGGAACAGGGGGCTGGAGCTACACCTTC,CASSGTGGWSYTF
NA,TRBJ2-5,14,NA,TRBV19,TGTGCCAGTAAGGAGGGGACGACTTGGGAGACCCAGTACTTC,CASKEGTTWETQYF
NA,TRBJ2-7,14,NA,TRBV27,TGTGCCAGCAGTTTTCAGGGGCTTTCCTACGAGCAGTACTTC,CASSFQGLSYEQYF
NA,TRBJ2-7,19,TRBD1,TRBV7-9,TGTGCCAGCAGCTTCCTTACGCCCAACGGGGGACAGGGATTGTGGGAGCAGTACTTC,CASSFLTPNGGQGLWEQYF
NA,TRBJ1-1,18,TRBD1,TRBV5-5,TGTGCCAGCAGCTTTCGTTCATCAGGGGGACGGACGAACACTGAAGCTTTCTTT,CASSFRSSGGRTNTEAFF
few,TRBJ2-7,13,NA,TRBV7-9,TGTGCCAGCAGCGAGGGGGATTACTACGAGCAGTACTTC,CASSEGDYYEQYF
once,TRBJ1-1,15,NA,TRBV5-1,TGCGCCAGCAGCGACTCCAGGACAGCTAACACTGAAGCTTTCTTT,CASSDSRTANTEAFF
few,TRBJ1-1,15,TRBD1,TRBV5-1,TGCGCCAGCAGCCAGGGACAGGGGGCCGGCACTGAAGCTTTCTTT,CASSQGQGAGTEAFF